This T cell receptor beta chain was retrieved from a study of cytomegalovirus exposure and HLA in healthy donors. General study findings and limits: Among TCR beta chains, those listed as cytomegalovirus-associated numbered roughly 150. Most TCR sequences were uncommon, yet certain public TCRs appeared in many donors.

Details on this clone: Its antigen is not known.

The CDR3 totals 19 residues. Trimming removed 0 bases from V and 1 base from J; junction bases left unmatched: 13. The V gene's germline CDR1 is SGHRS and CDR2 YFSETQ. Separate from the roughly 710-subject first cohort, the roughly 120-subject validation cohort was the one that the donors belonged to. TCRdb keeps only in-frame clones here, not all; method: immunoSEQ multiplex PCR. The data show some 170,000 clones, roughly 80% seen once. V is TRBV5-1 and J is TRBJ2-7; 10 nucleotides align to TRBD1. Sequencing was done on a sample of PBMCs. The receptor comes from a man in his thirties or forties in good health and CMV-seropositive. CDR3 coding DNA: TGCGCCAGCAGCTTGGCCGTCAGTCCGGGACAGGGGAAATCCTACGAGCAGTACTTC. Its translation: CASSLAVSPGQGKSYEQYF. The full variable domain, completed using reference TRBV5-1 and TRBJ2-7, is KAGVTQTPRYLIKTRGQQVTLSCSPISGHRSVSWYQQTPGQGLQFLFEYFSETQRNKGNFPGRFSGRQFSNSRSEMNVSTLELGDSALYLCASSLAVSPGQGKSYEQYFGPGTRLTVT.